Shown below are 32 T cell receptor beta chains from a single sample sequenced in a study of OX40 agonist ivuxolimab in advanced cancers. Produced via immunoSEQ multiplex PCR; TCRdb's table is partial and in-frame only. The repertoire includes 89,000 or so clones, about 86% of them detected once, and 0.75% to 0.95% sits in the top ten. The specimen was CD4+ or CD8+ T cells sorted from blood, collected in a trial of the OX40 agonist ivuxolimab. The origin of the receptors is an adult with an advanced solid tumor such as melanoma, head and neck, liver or kidney cancer.

This chain connects TRBV7-2 to TRBJ2-3, with a tentative D call TRBD2 (7 bases). The CDR3 covers 13 residues. The V gene lost 5 bases and the J gene lost 7 bases, with 13 bases spanning the gap. Germline V CDR1 and CDR2: SGHTA, FQGNSA. CDR3 loop: CASSQGSGNTQYF. In DNA, the CDR3 is TGTGCCAGCAGCCAGGGGAGCGGGAATACGCAGTATTTT.

The chain couples TRBV7-3 to TRBJ1-1; weak D call: TRBD1 (6 bases). V lost 1 base, J lost 2 bases, and 17 bases lay in between. The CDR3 covers 17 residues. Per germline, CDR1 SGHTA and CDR2 FQGTGA. CDR3 coding DNA: TGTGCCAGCAGCTTAAACCCTCGAGGGGGGGAAAACACTGAAGCTTTCTTT. Its translation is CASSLNPRGGENTEAFF.

This chain joins TRBV5-4 and TRBJ2-5; D possibly corresponds to TRBD2 (6 bases). The CDR3 is 14 residues long. V was trimmed by 3 bases and J by 1 base, leaving 10 bases between them. Germline assignment: CDR1 SGHNT and CDR2 YYREEE (reference sequence). The CDR3 coding sequence is TGTGCCAGCAGCTCCTCCGGGAGCCAAGAGACCCAGTACTTC. This translates into CASSSSGSQETQYF. The whole variable domain, remainder taken from reference TRBV5-4 and TRBJ2-5, is ETGVTQSPTHLIKTRGQQVTLRCSSQSGHNTVSWYQQALGQGPQFIFQYYREEENGRGNFPPRFSGLQFPNYSSELNVNALELDDSALYLCASSSSGSQETQYFGPGTRLLVL.

The V call is TRBV28, the J call TRBJ1-4; D may be TRBD1 (6 bases). The CDR3 runs 15 residues. The V end was cut by 4 bases, the J end by 3 bases, with 12 bases between. Germline V gene data show CDR1 as MDHEN and CDR2 as SYDVKM. The CDR3 nucleotides read TGTGCCAGCAGTTCCTCGGGGGCGTCTAATGAAAAACTGTTTTTT. Translated, it gives CASSSSGASNEKLFF.

The chain uses TRBV9 and TRBJ2-1, with D perhaps assigned TRBD1 or TRBD2 (5 bases each). V dropped 3 bases and J dropped 8 bases, with 18 bases sitting between them. Germline V gene data show CDR1 as SGDLS and CDR2 as YYNGEE. This CDR3 region has 15 residues. CDR3 in amino acids: CASSARDPAFDEQFF. DNA for the CDR3: TGTGCCAGCAGCGCACGGGACCCCGCGTTTGATGAGCAGTTCTTC.

J is TRBJ1-3 and V is TRBV25-1; D unclear. Trimming shortened V by 6 bases and J by 0 bases, and 15 bases separated the two germline ends. The germline V gene has CDR1 MGHDK and CDR2 SYGVNS. CDR3 length: 16 residues. The CDR3 loop reads CASSRRDLNSGNTIYF. CDR3 coding DNA: TGTGCCAGCAGCAGGAGGGATCTAAACTCTGGAAACACCATATATTTT. Filled out from reference TRBV25-1 and TRBJ1-3, the complete variable domain reads EADIYQTPRYLVIGTGKKITLECSQTMGHDKMYWYQQDPGMELHLIHYSYGVNSTEKGDLSSESTVSRIRTEHFPLTLESARPSHTSQYLCASSRRDLNSGNTIYFGEGSWLTVV.

The CDR3 sequence is CASSEYLGAANEKLFF. CDR3 bases: TGTGCCAGCAGTGAATATTTGGGGGCGGCTAATGAAAAACTGTTTTTT. V usage is TRBV25-1 and J usage is TRBJ1-4; tentatively, D is TRBD1 (6 bases). The CDR3 is 16 residues long. With 0 bases removed from V and 3 bases from J, the gap between germline ends came to 11 bases. CDR1 MGHDK and CDR2 SYGVNS come from the germline V gene.

Concerning this clone itself: Because the CDR3's place on the DNA is in doubt, the DNA is left out and the CDR3 is given as listed by TCRdb. The chain uses TRBV30 and TRBJ2-1; TRBD2 is the table's D call and was not checked against the DNA. CDR1 and CDR2 (germline): GTSNPN, SVGIG (reference sequence). The CDR3 region is 13 residues in length, termini included. The CDR3 spells CAWSVALGTHKFF.

This clone was recorded a few times. The chain is built from TRBV9 and TRBJ1-1; maybe TRBD1 (5 bases). CDR3 length equals 13 residues. Trimming cost V 2 bases and J 7 bases, with 12 bases left between them. Per the germline V gene, CDR1 is SGDLS and CDR2 is YYNGEE. The CDR3 loop reads CASSVQGGSEAFF. CDR3 DNA: TGTGCCAGCAGCGTGCAGGGTGGTAGTGAAGCTTTCTTT.

This clone showed up just once. The chain couples TRBV7-2 to TRBJ2-3; TRBD2 matches 7 bases. Germline-derived CDR1 and CDR2 are SGHTA and FQGNSA. The CDR3 has 15 residues. V was clipped by 4 bases and J by 6 bases; unmatched bases: 10. CDR3 in amino acids: CASSSQAGPRDTQYF. CDR3 nucleotide sequence: TGTGCCAGCAGCTCCCAAGCGGGGCCCCGCGATACGCAGTATTTT.

This sequence joins TRBV10-3 and TRBJ2-3; TRBD2 matches 10 bases. Germline V gives CDR1 ENHRY, CDR2 SYGVKD. J gave up 4 bases and V 0 bases, and 7 bases lay outside the gene matches. There are 17 residues in the CDR3. The CDR3 protein is CAISESGSGRGADTQYF. CDR3 in DNA: TGTGCCATCAGTGAGTCGGGGAGCGGGAGGGGCGCAGATACGCAGTATTTT.

This chain connects TRBV18 to TRBJ1-5; tentatively, D is TRBD1 (6 bases). The CDR3 has 14 amino acids. The V gene lost 3 bases and the J gene lost 5 bases, with 11 bases spanning the gap. Germline CDR1 is KGHSH and CDR2 is LQKENI. The CDR3 loop is CASSPSGDDQPQHF. The CDR3 DNA sequence: TGTGCCAGCTCACCCTCAGGGGATGATCAGCCCCAGCATTTT.

The chain has TRBV19 and TRBJ2-7, with TRBD2 as a possible D gene (6 bases). The CDR3 is 14 residues long. Trimming cost V 3 bases and J 6 bases, with 15 bases left between them. Germline-derived CDR1 and CDR2 are LNHDA and SQIVND (reference sequence). CDR3 sequence reads: CASSMVAGMGEQYF. In DNA form, the CDR3 reads TGTGCCAGTAGTATGGTGGCGGGAATGGGCGAGCAGTACTTC.

The gene calls are TRBV20-1 and TRBJ1-1, with D possibly being TRBD1 (5 bases). Trimming took 3 bases from V and 7 from J, leaving 9 bases between them. The CDR3 has 11 residues. The germline V gene has CDR1 DFQATT and CDR2 SNEGSKA (reference sequence). This CDR3 is CSASPGSEAFF. In nucleotides, the CDR3 is TGCAGTGCTAGTCCAGGGAGTGAAGCTTTCTTT.

This clone came up once. The chain combines TRBV5-1 with TRBJ2-3, with 8 bases fitting TRBD2. The V gene end was trimmed by 5 bases and the J gene end by 6 bases; junction bases not matched to a gene: 14. CDR3 length: 16 amino acids. Germline CDR1 SGHRS, CDR2 YFSETQ. CDR3 sequence (DNA): TGCGCCAGCAGACCCGGGACTAGGGGAACATCGGATACGCAGTATTTT. Residues: CASRPGTRGTSDTQYF.

This clone was observed a single time. J is TRBJ2-1 and V is TRBV30; D is undetermined. The germline V and J ends were trimmed by 0 bases and 5 bases, with 5 bases remaining between them. This CDR3 region has 12 residues. The germline V gene encodes CDR1 GTSNPN and CDR2 SVGIG (reference sequence). CDR3 bases: TGTGCCTGGAGTGTGGCTCACAATGAGCAGTTCTTC. Protein product: CAWSVAHNEQFF.

The count of this clone is one. The CDR3 nucleotides are TGTGCCAGCAGCGGATTCTTGTTGGGGTTTGGAAACACCATATATTTT. This translates into CASSGFLLGFGNTIYF. This chain connects TRBV9 to TRBJ1-3; D uncertain. Germline values: CDR1 SGDLS, CDR2 YYNGEE. With 3 bases removed from V and 3 bases from J, the gap between germline ends came to 16 bases. This CDR3 contains 16 residues. The whole variable domain, remainder taken from reference TRBV9 and TRBJ1-3, is DSGVTQTPKHLITATGQRVTLRCSPRSGDLSVYWYQQSLDQGLQFLIQYYNGEERAKGNILERFSAQQFPDLHSELNLSSLELGDSALYFCASSGFLLGFGNTIYFGEGSWLTVV.

The V gene is TRBV7-2, the J gene TRBJ1-5; D unresolved. The CDR3 contains 15 residues. Germline V lookup: CDR1 SGHTA, CDR2 FQGNSA. Between the trimmed V and J ends, which lost 5 bases and 0 bases, there was a span of 11 bases. The CDR3 region is CASSLTVNSNQPQHF. The CDR3 bases are TGTGCCAGCAGCCTGACGGTTAATAGCAATCAGCCCCAGCATTTT. The entire variable domain, with the rest obtained from reference TRBV7-2 and TRBJ1-5, is as follows: GAGVSQSPSNKVTEKGKDVELRCDPISGHTALYWYRQSLGQGLEFLIYFQGNSAPDKSGLPSDRFSAERTGGSVSTLTIQRTQQEDSAVYLCASSLTVNSNQPQHFGDGTRLSIL.

The V and J genes are TRBV30 and TRBJ2-1; 9 bases are a match to TRBD2. This CDR3 has 14 residues. Trimming removed 2 bases from V and 7 bases from J; junction bases left unmatched: 6. CDR1 and CDR2 from the germline V gene are GTSNPN and SVGIG (reference sequence). The CDR3 nucleotides read TGTGCCTGGAGTTACCTAGCGGGATTTAATGAGCAGTTCTTC. This codes for CAWSYLAGFNEQFF.

V and J are TRBV28 and TRBJ1-2; no definite D call. Germline values: CDR1 MDHEN, CDR2 SYDVKM. This CDR3 region has 11 residues. Between the trimmed V and J ends, which lost 4 bases and 3 bases, there was a span of 3 bases. The CDR3: CASSSDYGYTF. The CDR3, as DNA: TGTGCCAGCAGTTCTGACTATGGCTACACCTTC.

The chain is built from TRBV30 and TRBJ2-7, with 7 bases that match TRBD2. The J segment lost 3 bases and the V segment lost 5 bases, leaving 7 bases of the junction unmatched. The CDR3 is made up of 13 amino acids. The germline V gene has CDR1 GTSNPN and CDR2 SVGIG (reference sequence). The CDR3 loop is CAWGRGERYEQYF. The CDR3 DNA sequence: TGTGCCTGGGGACGGGGGGAGCGCTACGAGCAGTACTTC.

This chain connects TRBV7-8 to TRBJ2-1; 7 bases align to TRBD2. The CDR3 has 16 amino acids. The germline V gene has CDR1 SGHVS and CDR2 FQNEAQ. J lost 4 bases, V lost 4 bases, and 10 bases had no gene match. Written as DNA, the CDR3 is TGTGCCAGCAGCTCCCGGGGCGGGAGTGCTTACAATGAGCAGTTCTTC. Its protein product is CASSSRGGSAYNEQFF.

The V and J genes are TRBV5-4 and TRBJ2-7; 7 nucleotides align to TRBD1. The junction had 6 bases not matched to a gene; V was cut back by 0 bases and J by 6 bases. The germline V gene has CDR1 SGHNT and CDR2 YYREEE (reference sequence). The CDR3 is made up of 14 amino acids. The DNA of the CDR3 is TGTGCCAGCAGCTTGGGGTTTGAGGGGGCCGAGCAGTACTTC. Translating it yields CASSLGFEGAEQYF.

V is TRBV28 and J is TRBJ1-2; D remains ambiguous. The ends were cut back, 4 bases at V and 4 bases at J, with 19 bases in the middle. The CDR3 has 16 amino acids. CDR1 is MDHEN and CDR2 is SYDVKM in the germline V gene. CDR3 nucleotide sequence: TGTGCCAGCAGTTCCTACGCCGGGAGTCAGTCCTATGGCTACACCTTC. It specifies CASSSYAGSQSYGYTF.

This sequence joins TRBV30 and TRBJ2-7; 10 bases fit TRBD1. CDR3 length: 19 residues. CDR1 is GTSNPN and CDR2 is SVGIG in the germline V gene (reference sequence). Unmatched junction bases numbered 20, after V lost 3 bases and J lost 3 bases. CDR3 nucleotides: TGTGCCTGGAGCGTTGGACAGGGGGTAAGCGGTGCGTGGGACTACGAGCAGTACTTC. Translated: CAWSVGQGVSGAWDYEQYF.

V is TRBV29-1 and J is TRBJ2-3; the D is unclear. The CDR3 is made up of 15 amino acids. Germline lookup yields CDR1 SQVTM and CDR2 ANQGSEA. Deletions cut 6 bases from V and 4 bases from J, with 20 bases between. In DNA, the CDR3 is TGCAGCGTGCGCCTTACGGGCCCTGGGGCAGATACGCAGTATTTT. It yields the protein CSVRLTGPGADTQYF.

This clone turned up a few times. This chain links TRBV7-3 with TRBJ1-2, with a tentative D call TRBD1 (5 bases). From germline, CDR1 is SGHTA and CDR2 FQGTGA. V was cut by 3 bases and J by 3 bases, with 8 bases left in between. The CDR3 spans 13 residues. The CDR3 DNA follows: TGTGCCAGCAGCTTCGGGGGAGACTATGGCTACACCTTC. This gives the protein CASSFGGDYGYTF. The whole variable domain, remainder taken from reference TRBV7-3 and TRBJ1-2, is GAGVSQTPSNKVTEKGKYVELRCDPISGHTALYWYRQSLGQGPEFLIYFQGTGAADDSGLPNDRFFAVRPEGSVSTLKIQRTERGDSAVYLCASSFGGDYGYTFGSGTRLTVV.

The J gene is TRBJ2-1, the V gene TRBV7-3; TRBD1 agrees at 7 bases. V was pared by 4 bases and J by 0 bases, with 6 bases of the junction left unmatched. The CDR3 spans 16 residues. Germline V gives CDR1 SGHTA, CDR2 FQGTGA. In DNA, the CDR3 is TGTGCCAGCAGCTCCACAGGGGTTAGCTCCTACAATGAGCAGTTCTTC. Encoded protein: CASSSTGVSSYNEQFF.

The rearrangement joins TRBV30 to TRBJ2-1; D call uncertain. The germline V gene encodes CDR1 GTSNPN and CDR2 SVGIG (reference sequence). Deletions cut 4 bases from V and 9 bases from J, with 16 bases between. This CDR3 has 13 residues. The CDR3 nucleotides read TGTGCCTGGATGGCCCCGGGCACCGGTGAGCAGTTCTTC. Translation gives CAWMAPGTGEQFF.

This sequence joins TRBV27 and TRBJ1-6; D uncertain. Between the trimmed V and J ends, which lost 2 bases and 11 bases, there was a span of 22 bases. The CDR3 runs to 17 residues. Looked up from germline, CDR1 is MNHEY and CDR2 is SMNVEV (reference sequence). CDR3 nucleotides: TGTGCCAGCAGTTTAATGGCTTTGCCCCAACGACATACACCCCTCCACTTT. It translates to CASSLMALPQRHTPLHF.

The chain is built from TRBV11-2 and TRBJ2-1; possibly TRBD2 for D (5 bases). Germline CDR1 reads SGHAT; CDR2 reads FQNNGV. V lost 5 bases and J 5 bases, leaving 19 bases between the germline ends. This CDR3 region has 16 residues. The CDR3, as DNA: TGTGCCAGCAGCCCTATCAGTGGGCCTAGCCACAATGAGCAGTTCTTC. It codes for CASSPISGPSHNEQFF.

The gene calls are TRBV2 and TRBJ2-6; D call uncertain. In germline, CDR1 is SNHLY, CDR2 FYNNEI. Trimming removed 7 bases at V and 0 bases at J, with 7 bases between. This CDR3 has 14 residues. The CDR3 nucleotides read TGTGCCAGCACGACGATCTCTGGGGCCAACGTCCTGACTTTC. This encodes CASTTISGANVLTF. The full variable domain, with the rest looked up from reference TRBV2 and TRBJ2-6, is EPEVTQTPSHQVTQMGQEVILRCVPISNHLYFYWYRQILGQKVEFLVSFYNNEISEKSEIFDDQFSVERPDGSNFTLKIRSTKLEDSAMYFCASTTISGANVLTFGAGSRLTVL.